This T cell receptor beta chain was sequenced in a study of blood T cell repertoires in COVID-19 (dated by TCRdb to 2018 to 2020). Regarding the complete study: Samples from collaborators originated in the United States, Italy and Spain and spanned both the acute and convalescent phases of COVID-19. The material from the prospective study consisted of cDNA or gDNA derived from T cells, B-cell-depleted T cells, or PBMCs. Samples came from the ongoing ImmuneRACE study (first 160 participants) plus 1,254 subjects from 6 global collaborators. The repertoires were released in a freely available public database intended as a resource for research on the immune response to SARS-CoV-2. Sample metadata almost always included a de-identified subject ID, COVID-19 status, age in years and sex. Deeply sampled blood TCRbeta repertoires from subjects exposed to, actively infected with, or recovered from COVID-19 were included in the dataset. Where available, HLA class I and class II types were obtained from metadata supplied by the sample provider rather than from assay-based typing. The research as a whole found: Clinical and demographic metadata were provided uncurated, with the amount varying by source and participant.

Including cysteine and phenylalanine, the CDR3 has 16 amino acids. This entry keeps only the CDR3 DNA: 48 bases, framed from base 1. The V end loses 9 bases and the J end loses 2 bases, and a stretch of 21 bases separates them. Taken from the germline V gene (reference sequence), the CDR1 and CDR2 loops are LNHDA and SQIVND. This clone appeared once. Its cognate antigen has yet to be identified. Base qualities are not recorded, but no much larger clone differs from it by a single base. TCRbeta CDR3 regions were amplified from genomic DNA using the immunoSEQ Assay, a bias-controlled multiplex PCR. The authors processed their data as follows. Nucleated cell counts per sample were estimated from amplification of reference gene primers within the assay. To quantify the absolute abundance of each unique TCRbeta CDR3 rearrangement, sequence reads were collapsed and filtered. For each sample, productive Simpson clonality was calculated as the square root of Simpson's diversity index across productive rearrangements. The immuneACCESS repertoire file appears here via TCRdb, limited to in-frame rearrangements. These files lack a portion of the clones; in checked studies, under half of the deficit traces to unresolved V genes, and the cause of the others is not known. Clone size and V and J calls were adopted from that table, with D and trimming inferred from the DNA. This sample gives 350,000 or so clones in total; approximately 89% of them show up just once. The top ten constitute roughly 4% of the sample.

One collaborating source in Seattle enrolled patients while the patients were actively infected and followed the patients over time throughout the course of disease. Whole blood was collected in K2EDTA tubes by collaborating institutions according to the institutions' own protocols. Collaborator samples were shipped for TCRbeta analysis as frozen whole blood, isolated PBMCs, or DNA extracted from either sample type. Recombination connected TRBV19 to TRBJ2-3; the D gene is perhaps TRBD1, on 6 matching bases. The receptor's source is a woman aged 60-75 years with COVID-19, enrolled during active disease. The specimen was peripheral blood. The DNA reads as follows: TGTGCCAGCGACTCCGCTCTCAGGGGTGTCACAGATACGCAGTATTTT. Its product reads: CASDSALRGVTDTQYF.